The following is a T cell receptor beta chain sequence with its context. The CDR3 contains 15 residues. Germline V gives CDR1 KGHSH, CDR2 LQKENI. J gave up 4 bases and V 2 bases, and 3 bases lay outside the gene matches. This entry belongs to a study of blood T cell repertoires in COVID-19. Study-wide context: The United States, Italy and Spain supplied acute and convalescent COVID-19 samples.

The table came from immunoSEQ multiplex PCR; TCRdb's copy has only in-frame clones and leaves some out. The table shows 150,000 to 200,000 clones, with about four fifths occurring only once. The V gene is TRBV18, the J gene TRBJ2-1, with 9 bases aligning to TRBD2. The sample was peripheral blood. The sequence came from a man between 60 and 70 years old with active or convalescent COVID-19. CDR3 protein: CASSPSSGVYNEQFF. The CDR3 DNA sequence: TGTGCCAGCTCACCATCTAGCGGGGTATACAATGAGCAGTTCTTC.